This TCR beta chain was recorded in a study of human T cells and chemical hapten exposure. Study details: Sensitization involved placing 2% DPC onto a 2 cm by 2 cm region of upper inner arm skin. Small discrepancies in pooled library volume mainly accounted for the varying TCR yields per sample.

This clonotype was detected only a few times. As to time point: pre-sensitization, week 0. Regarding treatment: therapeutic diphenylcyclopropenone sensitization with weekly scalp DPC. There are 17 residues in the CDR3. The trim removed 6 bases at V and 0 bases at J, leaving 11 bases unmatched. The germline gives CDR1 MGHRA, CDR2 YSYEKL. From the RACE reads, TCRdb called clonotypes with MiXCR, one entry per CDR3 protein. The data contain 300,000 to 450,000 distinct CDR3 sequences, 5.5% of them singletons. Material: whole blood, obtained in connection with sensitization to the hapten diphenylcyclopropenone (DPC). The V and J genes are TRBV4-1 and TRBJ2-3, with TRBD2 matching over 8 bases. The TCR was taken from a woman between 18 and 29 years old with alopecia areata. Some clones in this sample may be carry-over from other donors' samples. The CDR3 DNA sequence: TGCGCCAGCAGTACGAGAGCGGGGGAGACGAGCACAGATACGCAGTATTTT. The encoded protein is CASSTRAGETSTDTQYF.